The source of this T cell receptor (beta chain) is a study of CD8+ T cells in alopecia areata. Extracted RNA was reverse transcribed into cDNA, the sequencing template. Here immunoSEQ multiplex PCR was the method, and the copy in TCRdb shows in-frame clones only, minus some. Of 95,000 to 120,000 clones in the sample, under 60% were seen once. This clonotype originated in a human donor with alopecia areata. What was sequenced was NKG2D-low CD8+ T cells sorted from blood.

Here the CDR3 DNA reads TGTGCCAGCAGTTTAACCCCACCTGGGGCCAACGTCCTGACTTTC. It yields the protein CASSLTPPGANVLTF. The chain links TRBV27 to TRBJ2-6; D gene ambiguous. V lost 2 bases and J lost 2, with 7 bases in between. Germline lookup yields CDR1 MNHEY and CDR2 SMNVEV (reference sequence). The CDR3 contains 15 residues.